This record concerns one T cell receptor beta chain sequence. As yet, its antigen is unknown. The data belong to a study of blood T cells in healthy people across ages. Study information: There was about one barcoded beta molecule captured by template switching per two T cells.

Findings and limits, study-wide: Donor CMV status was unknown, possibly confounding expanded clonotype changes.

The length of the CDR3 is 16 residues. The V gene's germline CDR1 is SGHTA and CDR2 FQGNSA. V shed 1 base, J shed 3 bases, and the junction held 3 bases outside the gene matches. Using a J-beta primer mix together with a sample-barcoded 5' primer, a second PCR was run for roughly 7 to 12 cycles. There were at least 3 million CDR3-containing paired-end reads obtained from each sample. TCRdb re-called the 5' RACE reads with MiXCR, one entry per CDR3 protein. The sample consists of about 1,800,000 distinct CDR3 sequences, 28% of them appearing once. The clonotype comes from a young woman in good health. This rearrangement joins TRBV7-2 to TRBJ2-1; 10 bases are shared with TRBD2. Material: blood. The CDR3 DNA is TGTGCCAGCAGCTTAGTGGGGACTAGCGACTACAATGAGCAGTTCTTC. It is translated as CASSLVGTSDYNEQFF.